Below, 5 T cell receptor beta chains from the same sample are listed, as sequenced in a study of blood T cell repertoires in COVID-19. Sequencing was performed with immunoSEQ multiplex PCR; in TCRdb, only in-frame clones are kept and a portion is missing. The repertoire holds 450,000 to 500,000 clones, with roughly 87% as singletons. Sequenced: PBMCs or T cells enriched from blood (not recorded which). Source of these receptors: a woman aged 18-29 years who had recovered from COVID-19.

J is TRBJ1-2 and V is TRBV5-1; D might be TRBD1 (5 bases). V was trimmed by 4 bases and J by 1 base, leaving 8 bases between them. The CDR3 extends over 13 amino acids. Germline lookup yields CDR1 SGHRS and CDR2 YFSETQ. The DNA for the CDR3 is TGCGCCAGCAGCCTGACAGATAACTATGGCTACACCTTC. This encodes CASSLTDNYGYTF.

This rearrangement joins TRBV18 to TRBJ2-3; TRBD1 might be the D (5 bases). V was trimmed by 3 bases and J by 1 base, leaving 14 bases between them. The CDR3 is 16 amino acids. Germline CDR1 KGHSH, CDR2 LQKENI. As DNA, the CDR3 is TGTGCCAGCTCACCCCAGACAGCAATCCGCACAGATACGCAGTATTTT. Its protein product is CASSPQTAIRTDTQYF. The entire variable domain, with the rest obtained from reference TRBV18 and TRBJ2-3, is as follows: NAGVMQNPRHLVRRRGQEARLRCSPMKGHSHVYWYRQLPEEGLKFMVYLQKENIIDESGMPKERFSAEFPKEGPSILRIQQVVRGDSAAYFCASSPQTAIRTDTQYFGPGTRLTVL.

The rearrangement links TRBV7-9 to TRBJ1-2; 7 nucleotides agree with TRBD1. Per germline, CDR1 SEHNR and CDR2 FQNEAQ (reference sequence). This CDR3 spans 14 amino acids. Germline trimming cut 5 bases from V and 0 bases from J; bases unmatched to any gene: 3. This CDR3 reads CASSLGQSNYGYTF. DNA of the CDR3: TGTGCCAGCAGCCTGGGACAGTCTAACTATGGCTACACCTTC.

The rearrangement links TRBV9 to TRBJ1-2, with 8 bases matching TRBD1. CDR1 is SGDLS and CDR2 is YYNGEE in the germline V gene. V was clipped by 4 bases and J by 4 bases; unmatched bases: 15. CDR3 length: 17 residues. CDR3: CASSPLLTGGAPYGYTF. The CDR3 coding sequence is TGTGCCAGCAGCCCCCTGTTAACAGGGGGGGCCCCCTATGGCTACACCTTC.

This sequence joins TRBV5-1 and TRBJ1-6, with 7 positions matching TRBD1. Germline-derived CDR1 and CDR2 are SGHRS and YFSETQ. This CDR3 has 14 residues. V shed 0 bases, J shed 8 bases, and the junction held 2 bases outside the gene matches. The CDR3 region has the DNA TGCGCCAGCAGCTTGGCAGGGGGGCATTCACCCCTCCACTTT. Amino acid sequence: CASSLAGGHSPLHF.